The 18 T cell receptor beta chains below come from one sample, sequenced in a study of identical twins. TCRdb reprocessed the 5' RACE reads with MiXCR, giving one entry per CDR3 protein. The sample includes 1,800,000 or so distinct CDR3 sequences, 32% of them seen just once. Sequenced: cord blood. The receptors stem from a newborn girl in good health.

This clonotype was observed a few times. The chain joins TRBV28 to TRBJ2-3, with D possibly matching TRBD2 (6 bases). Trimming stripped 3 bases from V and 3 bases from J, with 13 bases between. The CDR3 spans 15 residues. Germline values: CDR1 MDHEN, CDR2 SYDVKM. As DNA, the CDR3 is TGTGCCAGCAGTTTTGTGGGGGGTGGGACAGATACGCAGTATTTT. It encodes CASSFVGGGTDTQYF.

The chain employs TRBV2 and TRBJ1-1; no reliable D call. The CDR3 extends over 16 amino acids. The ends were cut back, 0 bases at V and 5 bases at J, with 16 bases in the middle. In germline, CDR1 is SNHLY, CDR2 FYNNEI. This CDR3 reads CASSEAPLRRKTEAFF. CDR3 bases: TGTGCCAGCAGTGAAGCACCCCTCCGACGGAAGACTGAAGCTTTCTTT.

The chain carries TRBV2 and TRBJ2-1; D gene uncertain. The CDR3 contains 12 residues. V was cut by 2 bases and J by 9 bases, with 8 bases left in between. The germline V gene encodes CDR1 SNHLY and CDR2 FYNNEI. The CDR3 DNA is TGTGCCAGCAGTGAAAAGGGAATTGAGCAGTTCTTC. Amino acids: CASSEKGIEQFF.

This chain connects TRBV6-1 to TRBJ2-2, with unresolved D. Trimming left V 2 bases short and J 9 bases short, with 7 bases between. The CDR3 contains 12 residues. The germline gives CDR1 MNHNS, CDR2 SASEGT. The CDR3 protein is CASSEPRWELFF. Written as DNA, the CDR3 is TGTGCCAGCAGTGAACCCCGCTGGGAGCTGTTTTTT.

Only one count was recorded for this clonotype. The chain carries TRBV7-2 and TRBJ1-5; 10 bases are shared with TRBD1. The J segment lost 0 bases and the V segment lost 4 bases, leaving 3 bases of the junction unmatched. The CDR3 extends over 16 amino acids. CDR1 is SGHTA and CDR2 is FQGNSA in the germline V gene. For the CDR3, the DNA is TGTGCCAGCAGCTCTCGACAGGGGGCTAGCAATCAGCCCCAGCATTTT. Encoded protein: CASSSRQGASNQPQHF. The full variable domain, its missing parts supplied by reference TRBV7-2 and TRBJ1-5, is GAGVSQSPSNKVTEKGKDVELRCDPISGHTALYWYRQSLGQGLEFLIYFQGNSAPDKSGLPSDRFSAERTGGSVSTLTIQRTQQEDSAVYLCASSSRQGASNQPQHFGDGTRLSIL.

The chain combines TRBV29-1 with TRBJ1-1; tentative D call: TRBD1 (6 bases). V lost 4 bases and J 3 bases, leaving 15 bases between the germline ends. This CDR3 has 14 residues. CDR1 is SQVTM, CDR2 ANQGSEA, per germline. The CDR3 bases are TGCAGCGTTGCGGGTCTCAGGGGCGACACTGAAGCTTTCTTT. Translated, it gives CSVAGLRGDTEAFF.

This clonotype came up a few times. V is TRBV10-3 and J is TRBJ2-7, with 7 bases matching TRBD1. The CDR3 totals 16 residues. V was clipped by 7 bases and J by 0 bases; unmatched bases: 12. Germline CDR1 is ENHRY and CDR2 is SYGVKD. CDR3 protein: CAITRTQDRASYEQYF. For the CDR3, the DNA is TGTGCCATCACCAGAACCCAAGACAGGGCCTCCTACGAGCAGTACTTC.

The V gene is TRBV28, the J gene TRBJ1-2; 12 bases fit TRBD1. V shed 3 bases and J 2 bases; nucleotides not matched to a gene: 4. Per germline, CDR1 MDHEN and CDR2 SYDVKM. The CDR3 sequence is 16 residues long. CDR3 sequence (DNA): TGTGCCAGCAGTTTTGGGGACAGGGGGCAAAACTATGGCTACACCTTC. Residues: CASSFGDRGQNYGYTF.

This clonotype was seen more than once but under ten times. The V gene is TRBV6-6, the J gene TRBJ2-7; TRBD2 matches 7 bases. The V gene end was trimmed by 6 bases and the J gene end by 2 bases; junction bases not matched to a gene: 10. CDR1 is MNHNY and CDR2 is SVGAGI in the germline V gene (reference sequence). The CDR3 has 15 amino acids. The CDR3 sequence: CASSPSGGRPYEQYF. Written as DNA, the CDR3 is TGTGCCAGCAGCCCTTCGGGCGGGAGACCCTACGAGCAGTACTTC.

The chain couples TRBV10-3 to TRBJ2-5; the D gene is possibly TRBD1 (5 bases). The CDR3 is made up of 14 amino acids. Trimming shortened V by 10 bases and J by 2 bases, and 17 bases separated the two germline ends. CDR1 and CDR2 from the germline V gene are ENHRY and SYGVKD. This CDR3 is CATRQQIKQETQYF. CDR3 in DNA: TGTGCCACCAGACAGCAAATCAAACAAGAGACCCAGTACTTC.

At least ten counts were recorded for this clonotype. The rearrangement links TRBV5-1 to TRBJ2-1, with 11 bases lining up with TRBD2. V gave up 6 bases and J gave up 3 bases; unmatched junction bases: 5. The CDR3 length is 15 residues. Looked up from germline, CDR1 is SGHRS and CDR2 is YFSETQ. The DNA of the CDR3 is TGCGCCAGCACCCTGGGACTAGCGGACTACAATGAGCAGTTCTTC. Its protein product is CASTLGLADYNEQFF.

This chain uses TRBV6-2 or TRBV6-3 with TRBJ2-1; D gene ambiguous. CDR1 and CDR2 from the germline V gene are MNHEY and SVGEGT. This CDR3 comprises 12 residues. Trimming removed 1 base from V and 7 bases from J, with 5 bases in between. The chain's CDR3 is CASSYWRNEQFF. For the CDR3, the DNA is TGTGCCAGCAGTTACTGGCGGAATGAGCAGTTCTTC.

This clonotype appeared many times. The chain uses TRBV9 and TRBJ2-7; TRBD2 aligns across 11 bases. With 0 bases clipped from V and 2 bases from J, the junction kept 28 bases outside the gene matches. The CDR3 has 24 residues. Germline V gives CDR1 SGDLS, CDR2 YYNGEE. In nucleotides, the CDR3 is TGTGCCAGCAGCGTAGTCCAGTCGCTGACAACAGAACTAGCGGGAGCCCCGAAACCCTACGAGCAGTACTTC. Its protein product is CASSVVQSLTTELAGAPKPYEQYF.

The chain joins TRBV29-1 to TRBJ1-2, with 7 bases matching TRBD1. CDR3 length equals 12 residues. Germline lookup yields CDR1 SQVTM and CDR2 ANQGSEA. The V and J ends lost 6 bases and 2 bases, in that order; junction bases with no gene match: 3. DNA for the CDR3: TGCAGCGTGGCGACAGGGAACTATGGCTACACCTTC. This gives the protein CSVATGNYGYTF.

The sample holds many counts of this clonotype. The V gene is TRBV28, the J gene TRBJ2-5; D gene uncertain. Trimming left V 3 bases short and J 4 bases short, with 9 bases between. Germline CDR1 reads MDHEN; CDR2 reads SYDVKM. The CDR3 runs 13 residues. CDR3 in amino acids: CASSLGNLETQYF. The CDR3 DNA reads as TGTGCCAGCAGTTTGGGGAATTTAGAGACCCAGTACTTC.

The rearrangement uses TRBV10-3 and TRBJ2-1; 10 bases match TRBD2. J was trimmed by 13 bases and V by 5 bases; bases with no gene match: 8. The V gene's germline CDR1 is ENHRY and CDR2 SYGVKD. There are 13 residues in the CDR3. The CDR3 DNA is TGTGCCATCAGTACATTTAGCGGGGGGATACAGTTCTTC. This translates into CAISTFSGGIQFF.

The gene calls are TRBV11-2 and TRBJ1-2; D is undetermined. CDR1 is SGHAT, CDR2 FQNNGV, per germline. V gave up 8 bases and J gave up 1 base, with 8 bases separating them. The CDR3 is made up of 12 amino acids. The CDR3 reads CASGMLNYGYTF. The CDR3 bases are TGTGCCAGCGGCATGCTTAACTATGGCTACACCTTC. Full variable domain (outside the CDR3, taken from reference TRBV11-2 and TRBJ1-2): EAGVAQSPRYKIIEKRQSVAFWCNPISGHATLYWYQQILGQGPKLLIQFQNNGVVDDSQLPKDRFSAERLKGVDSTLKIQPAKLEDSAVYLCASGMLNYGYTFGSGTRLTVV.

In regard to this clonotype: At one end, the junction sequence differs from germline, possibly due to a read error. The chain combines TRBV7-7 with TRBJ2-1; 9 bases are shared with TRBD1. The DNA end lines up better with TRBJ2-7; the J call may be wrong. This CDR3 has 15 amino acids. The V gene's germline CDR1 is SSHAT and CDR2 FNYEAQ (reference sequence). The CDR3 coding sequence is TGTGCTAGCAGCCAGGACAGGGGACCGTACAATGAGCAGTACTTC. Translation gives CASSQDRGPYNEQYF.